This T cell receptor (beta chain) was observed in a study of blood T cell repertoires in COVID-19 (dated by TCRdb to the early 2020s). About the investigation overall: The collaborator samples originated in the United States, Italy and Spain and spanned the acute and convalescent phases of COVID-19. The material from the prospective study consisted of cDNA or gDNA derived from T cells, B-cell-depleted T cells, or PBMCs. Deeply sampled blood TCRbeta repertoires from subjects exposed to, actively infected with, or recovered from COVID-19 were included in the dataset. The repertoires were released in a freely available public database meant as a resource for research on the immune response to SARS-CoV-2. The samples were drawn from two sources: the first 160 participants of the ongoing ImmuneRACE study, and approximately 1,300 subjects contributed by 6 global collaborators. Nearly every sample came with metadata listing a de-identified subject ID, COVID-19 status, age in years and sex. Where available, HLA class I and class II types were obtained from metadata supplied by the sample provider rather than from assay-based typing.

About this clone itself: The clone's antigen remains unknown. Per-base quality was not reported, and no clone a single base away is much larger than it.

What the work shows at the level of the full study, not this receptor alone: Clinical and demographic metadata were provided uncurated, with the amount varying by source and participant.

The CDR3 numbers 15 residues from cysteine through phenylalanine. The DNA shown is the 45-base CDR3, in frame from base 1. CDR1 and CDR2, looked up from the germline V gene (reference sequence), are LGHDT and YNNKEL. Clipping removes 4 bases from V and 4 bases from J, with 8 as the unmatched junction base count. The collaborating institutions used their own protocols to collect whole blood in K2EDTA tubes. Collaborator samples were shipped for TCRbeta analysis as frozen whole blood, isolated PBMCs, or DNA extracted from either sample type. TCRbeta CDR3 regions were amplified from genomic DNA using the immunoSEQ Assay, a bias-controlled multiplex PCR. Under the source paper's analysis protocol: The number of nucleated cells in each sample was estimated by amplification of reference gene primers within the assay. To quantify the absolute abundance of each unique TCRbeta CDR3 rearrangement, sequence reads were collapsed and filtered. For each sample, productive Simpson clonality was calculated by taking the square root of Simpson's diversity index across productive rearrangements. In its TCRdb copy, this immuneACCESS table keeps in-frame sequences only and misses some clones. Where compared with another copy, unresolved V genes explain less than half of these, and the others have no known cause. V, J and clone size derive from that table, while D and trimming were established from the DNA sequence. Counted in this sample were 75,000 to 100,000 clones; approximately 88% of them appeared once. In total, the top ten clones hold about 5.3% of the sample.

The V and J segments used are TRBV3-1 (or the pseudogene TRBV3-2) and TRBJ2-7; 9 bases in between match TRBD1. The specimen sequenced was peripheral blood. The source is a man aged 55 to 69 with acute or convalescent COVID-19. The nucleotide sequence is given as TGTGCCAGCAGCCCACGGACAGGGGAGGGATACGAGCAGTACTTC. Its product reads: CASSPRTGEGYEQYF.